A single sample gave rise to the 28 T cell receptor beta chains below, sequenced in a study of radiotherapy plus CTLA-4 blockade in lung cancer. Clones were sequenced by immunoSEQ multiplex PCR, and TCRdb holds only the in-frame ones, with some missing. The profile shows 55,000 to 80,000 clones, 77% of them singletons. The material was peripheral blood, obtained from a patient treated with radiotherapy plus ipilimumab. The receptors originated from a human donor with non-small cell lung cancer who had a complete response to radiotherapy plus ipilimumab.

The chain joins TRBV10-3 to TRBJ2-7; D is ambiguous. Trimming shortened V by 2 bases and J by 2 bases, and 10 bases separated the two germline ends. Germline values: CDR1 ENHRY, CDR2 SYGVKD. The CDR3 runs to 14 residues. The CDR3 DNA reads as TGTGCCATCAGTGAGCCTGTTGGGCCCTACGAGCAGTACTTC. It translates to CAISEPVGPYEQYF.

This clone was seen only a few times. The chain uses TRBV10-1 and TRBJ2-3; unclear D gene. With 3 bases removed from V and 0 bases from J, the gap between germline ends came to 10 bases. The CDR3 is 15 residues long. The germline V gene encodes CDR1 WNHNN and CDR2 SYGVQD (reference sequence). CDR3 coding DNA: TGCGCCAGCAGTGATCCCGGCTCTAGCACAGATACGCAGTATTTT. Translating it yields CASSDPGSSTDTQYF.

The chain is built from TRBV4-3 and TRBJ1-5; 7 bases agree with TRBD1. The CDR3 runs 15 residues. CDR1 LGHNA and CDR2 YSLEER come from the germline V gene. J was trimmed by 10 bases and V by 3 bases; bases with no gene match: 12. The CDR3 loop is CASSQDRQGSIPQHF. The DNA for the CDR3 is TGCGCCAGCAGCCAGGATAGACAGGGATCGATTCCCCAGCATTTT.

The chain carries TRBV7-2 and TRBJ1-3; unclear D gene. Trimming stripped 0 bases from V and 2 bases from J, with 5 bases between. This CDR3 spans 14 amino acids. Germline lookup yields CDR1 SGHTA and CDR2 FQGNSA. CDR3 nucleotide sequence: TGTGCCAGCAGCTTAGCTGGCCCTGGAAACACCATATATTTT. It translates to CASSLAGPGNTIYF.

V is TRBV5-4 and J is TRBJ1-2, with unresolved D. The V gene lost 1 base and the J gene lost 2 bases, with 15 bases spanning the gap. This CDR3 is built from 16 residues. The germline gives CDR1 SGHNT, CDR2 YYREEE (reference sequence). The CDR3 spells CASSLREGIINYGYTF. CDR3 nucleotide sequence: TGTGCCAGCAGCTTGAGGGAGGGTATAATCAACTATGGCTACACCTTC.

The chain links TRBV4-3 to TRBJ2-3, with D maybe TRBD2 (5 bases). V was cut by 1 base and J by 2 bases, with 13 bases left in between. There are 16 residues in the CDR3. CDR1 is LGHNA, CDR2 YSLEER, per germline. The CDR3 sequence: CASSQGRDVNTDTQYF. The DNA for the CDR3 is TGCGCCAGCAGCCAAGGACGGGATGTAAACACAGATACGCAGTATTTT.

In nucleotides, the CDR3 is TGTGCCAGAAGCTGGGTGGGTGGGGGGGGGAATTCACCCCTCCACTTT. Protein product: CARSWVGGGGNSPLHF. The J gene is TRBJ1-6, the V gene TRBV5-3; the D gene is possibly TRBD1 (5 bases). TRBV5-3 is annotated as an ORF whose role is uncertain. The CDR3 runs 16 residues. Trimming took off 3 bases at V and 7 bases at J, with 17 bases between the two ends.

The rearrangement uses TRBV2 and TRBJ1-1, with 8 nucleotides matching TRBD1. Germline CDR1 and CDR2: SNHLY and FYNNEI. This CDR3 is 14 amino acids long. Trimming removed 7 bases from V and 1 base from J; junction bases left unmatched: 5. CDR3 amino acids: CASIPDRANTEAFF. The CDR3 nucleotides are TGTGCCAGCATACCGGACAGGGCGAACACTGAAGCTTTCTTT.

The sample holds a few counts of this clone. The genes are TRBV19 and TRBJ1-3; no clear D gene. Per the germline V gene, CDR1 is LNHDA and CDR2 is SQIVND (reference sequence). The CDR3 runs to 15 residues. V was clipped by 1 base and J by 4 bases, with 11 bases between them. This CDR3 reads CASSIGYGSGNTIYF. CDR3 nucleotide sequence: TGTGCCAGTAGTATAGGGTACGGCAGCGGAAACACCATATATTTT.

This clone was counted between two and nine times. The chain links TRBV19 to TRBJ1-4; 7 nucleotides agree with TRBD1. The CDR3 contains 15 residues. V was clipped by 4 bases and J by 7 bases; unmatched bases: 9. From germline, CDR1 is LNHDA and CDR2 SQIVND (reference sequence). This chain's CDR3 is CASSTITGESEKLFF. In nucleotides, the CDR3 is TGTGCCAGTAGTACCATTACAGGGGAAAGTGAAAAACTGTTTTTT.

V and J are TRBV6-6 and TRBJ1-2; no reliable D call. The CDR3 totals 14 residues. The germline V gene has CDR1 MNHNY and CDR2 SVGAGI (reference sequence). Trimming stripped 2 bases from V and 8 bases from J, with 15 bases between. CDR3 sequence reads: CASSYRFFTDGYTF. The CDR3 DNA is TGTGCCAGCAGTTACCGATTTTTCACAGACGGCTACACCTTC.

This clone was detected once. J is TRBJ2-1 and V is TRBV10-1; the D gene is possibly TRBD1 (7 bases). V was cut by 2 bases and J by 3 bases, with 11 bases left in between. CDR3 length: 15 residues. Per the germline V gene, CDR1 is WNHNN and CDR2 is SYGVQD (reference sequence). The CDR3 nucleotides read TGCGCCAGCAGTGAGGGGAGGACAGGCTACAATGAGCAGTTCTTC. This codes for CASSEGRTGYNEQFF.

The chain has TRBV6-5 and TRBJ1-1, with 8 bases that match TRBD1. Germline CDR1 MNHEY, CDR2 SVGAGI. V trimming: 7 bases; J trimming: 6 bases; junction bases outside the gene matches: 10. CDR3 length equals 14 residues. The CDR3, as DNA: TGTGCCAGCACTGAGACAGGGGTAAACTCTGAAGCTTTCTTT. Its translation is CASTETGVNSEAFF.

CDR3 nucleotides: TGTGCCACCAGCATTGGCGGGGGGGCTAACGAGCAGTACTTC. This codes for CATSIGGGANEQYF. The gene calls are TRBV15 and TRBJ2-7; TRBD2 matches 9 bases. The CDR3 spans 14 residues. J lost 5 bases, V lost 4 bases, and 6 bases had no gene match. Germline V CDR1 and CDR2: LNHNV, YYDKDF (reference sequence). Full variable domain (outside the CDR3, taken from reference TRBV15 and TRBJ2-7): DAMVIQNPRYQVTQFGKPVTLSCSQTLNHNVMYWYQQKSSQAPKLLFHYYDKDFNNEADTPDNFQSRRPNTSFCFLDIRSPGLGDTAMYLCATSIGGGANEQYFGPGTRLTVT.

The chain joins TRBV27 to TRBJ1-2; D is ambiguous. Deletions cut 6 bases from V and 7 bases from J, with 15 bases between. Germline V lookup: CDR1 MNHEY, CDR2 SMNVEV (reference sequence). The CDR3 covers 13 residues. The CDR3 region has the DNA TGTGCCAGCAGCTCTGTAAACGGAGGTGGCTACACCTTC. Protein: CASSSVNGGGYTF.

For the CDR3, the DNA is TGTGCCAGCAGTGACTCCGGGACTAGCGGGACCTTCGGGGAGCTGTTTTTT. Translating it yields CASSDSGTSGTFGELFF. The rearrangement joins TRBV2 to TRBJ2-2; 13 bases agree with TRBD2. The CDR3 is 17 amino acids. CDR1 is SNHLY and CDR2 is FYNNEI in the germline V gene. With 3 bases clipped from V and 7 bases from J, the junction kept 8 bases outside the gene matches. Full variable domain (missing parts from reference TRBV2 and TRBJ2-2): EPEVTQTPSHQVTQMGQEVILRCVPISNHLYFYWYRQILGQKVEFLVSFYNNEISEKSEIFDDQFSVERPDGSNFTLKIRSTKLEDSAMYFCASSDSGTSGTFGELFFGEGSRLTVL.

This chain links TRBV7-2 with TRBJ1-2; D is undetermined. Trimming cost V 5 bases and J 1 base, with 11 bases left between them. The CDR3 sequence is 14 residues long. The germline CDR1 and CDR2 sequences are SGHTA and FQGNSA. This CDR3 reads CASSPDGVNYGYTF. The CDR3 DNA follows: TGTGCCAGCAGCCCCGACGGCGTTAACTATGGCTACACCTTC.

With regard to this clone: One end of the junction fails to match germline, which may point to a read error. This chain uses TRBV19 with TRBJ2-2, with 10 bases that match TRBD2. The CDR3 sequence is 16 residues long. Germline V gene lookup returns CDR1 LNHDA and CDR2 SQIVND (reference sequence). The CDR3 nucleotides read TGTGCCAGTGGTATGGTGAGCGGGAGGGCAACCGGGGAGCTGTTTTTT. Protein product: CASGMVSGRATGELFF.

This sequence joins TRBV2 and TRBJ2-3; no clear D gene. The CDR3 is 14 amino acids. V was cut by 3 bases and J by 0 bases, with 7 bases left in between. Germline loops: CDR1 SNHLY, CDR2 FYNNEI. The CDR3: CASSDRYSTDTQYF. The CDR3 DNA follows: TGTGCCAGCAGTGACAGGTATAGCACAGATACGCAGTATTTT.

CDR3 coding DNA: TGTGCCAGTAGTGTGACAGGGCCATATGGCTACACCTTC. Translated, it gives CASSVTGPYGYTF. The rearrangement uses TRBV19 and TRBJ1-2; 7 bases line up with TRBD1. The germline V gene has CDR1 LNHDA and CDR2 SQIVND (reference sequence). This CDR3 is built from 13 residues. Trimming took 5 bases from V and 5 from J; bases not matched to a gene: 5.

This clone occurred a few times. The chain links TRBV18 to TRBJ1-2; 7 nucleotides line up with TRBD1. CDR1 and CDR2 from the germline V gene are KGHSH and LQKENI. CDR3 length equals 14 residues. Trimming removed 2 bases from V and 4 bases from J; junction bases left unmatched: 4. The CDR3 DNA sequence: TGTGCCAGCTCACCAACCGGGACAGCCTATGGCTACACCTTC. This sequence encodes CASSPTGTAYGYTF.

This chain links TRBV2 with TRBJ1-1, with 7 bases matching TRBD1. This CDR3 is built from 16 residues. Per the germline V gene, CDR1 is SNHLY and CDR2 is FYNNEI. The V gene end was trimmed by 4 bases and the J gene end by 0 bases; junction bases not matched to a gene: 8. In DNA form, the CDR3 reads TGTGCCAGCAGTGGGGGTCCGGGACAGTTGAACACTGAAGCTTTCTTT. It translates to CASSGGPGQLNTEAFF.

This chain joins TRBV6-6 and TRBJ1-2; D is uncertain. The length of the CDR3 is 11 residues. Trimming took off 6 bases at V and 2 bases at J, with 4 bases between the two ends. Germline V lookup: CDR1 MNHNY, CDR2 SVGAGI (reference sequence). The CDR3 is CASSPNYGYTF. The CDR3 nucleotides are TGTGCCAGCAGCCCCAACTATGGCTACACCTTC.

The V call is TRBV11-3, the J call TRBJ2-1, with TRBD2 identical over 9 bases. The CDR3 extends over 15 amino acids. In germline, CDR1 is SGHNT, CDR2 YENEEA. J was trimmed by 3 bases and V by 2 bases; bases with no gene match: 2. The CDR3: CASSLSRGGYNEQFF. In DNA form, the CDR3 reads TGTGCCAGCAGCTTATCGCGGGGGGGCTACAATGAGCAGTTCTTC.

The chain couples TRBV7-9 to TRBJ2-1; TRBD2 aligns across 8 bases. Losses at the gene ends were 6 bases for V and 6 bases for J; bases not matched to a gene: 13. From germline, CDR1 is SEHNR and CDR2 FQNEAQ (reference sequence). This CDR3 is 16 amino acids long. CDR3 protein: CASRGSGRKTGNEQFF. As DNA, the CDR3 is TGTGCCAGCAGGGGAAGCGGGAGAAAGACCGGCAATGAGCAGTTCTTC.

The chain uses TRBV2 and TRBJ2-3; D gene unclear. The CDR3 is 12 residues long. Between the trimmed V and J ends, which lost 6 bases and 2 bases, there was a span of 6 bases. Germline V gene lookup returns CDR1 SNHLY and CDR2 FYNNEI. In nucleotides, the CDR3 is TGTGCCAGCAGCGGGCCCACAGATACGCAGTATTTT. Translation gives CASSGPTDTQYF.

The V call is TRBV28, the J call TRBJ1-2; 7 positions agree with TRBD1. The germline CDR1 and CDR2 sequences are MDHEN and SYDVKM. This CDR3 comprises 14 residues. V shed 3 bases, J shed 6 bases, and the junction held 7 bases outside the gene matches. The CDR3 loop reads CASSLRGRVDGYTF. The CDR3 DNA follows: TGTGCCAGCAGTTTGAGGGGGCGCGTAGATGGCTACACCTTC.

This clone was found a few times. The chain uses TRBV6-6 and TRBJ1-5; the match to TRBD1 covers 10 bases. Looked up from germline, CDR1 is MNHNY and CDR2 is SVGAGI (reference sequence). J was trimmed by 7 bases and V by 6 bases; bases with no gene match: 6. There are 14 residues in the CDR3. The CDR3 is CASSPTGGGQPQHF. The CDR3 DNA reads TGTGCCAGCAGCCCGACAGGGGGCGGGCAGCCCCAGCATTTT.